The 3 T cell receptor beta chains below come from one sample, sequenced in a study of blood T cell repertoires in COVID-19 (dated by TCRdb to 2018 to 2020). The library was built by means of the immunoSEQ multiplex PCR assay. In TCRdb, the immuneACCESS table is reduced to in-frame sequences with V and J assigned. These tables do not hold every clone; where another copy was compared, an unresolved V gene accounts for under half, and the others remain unexplained. The sample table shows 200,000 to 300,000 clones, and 85% to 95% are seen once. Jointly, the top ten make up over 0.8% of the sample. The sequenced sample was peripheral blood. Receptors were obtained from a young man with COVID-19, enrolled during active disease.

V gene TRBV5-6 combines with J gene TRBJ1-2; D is uncertain. This CDR3 region has 16 residues. Germline loops: CDR1 SGHDT, CDR2 YYEEEE. The V gene lost 4 bases and the J gene lost 2 bases, with 18 bases spanning the gap. The CDR3 coding sequence is TGTGCCAGCAGCCGGGAAGCCGTGGCACAAAACTATGGCTACACCTTC. Protein product: CASSREAVAQNYGYTF.

The chain carries TRBV7-9 and TRBJ2-1; TRBD2 matches 12 bases. This CDR3 region has 15 residues. Germline-derived CDR1 and CDR2 are SEHNR and FQNEAQ (reference sequence). V dropped 8 bases and J dropped 8; count of bases not matched to a gene: 10. The CDR3 is CASGLAGGLMDEQFF. As DNA, the CDR3 is TGTGCCAGCGGTCTAGCGGGGGGGCTAATGGATGAGCAGTTCTTC.

The genes are TRBV19 and TRBJ2-5; D is uncertain. This CDR3 region has 11 residues. Germline-derived CDR1 and CDR2 are LNHDA and SQIVND (reference sequence). V shed 1 base and J shed 7 bases, with 4 bases lying between them. CDR3 in amino acids: CASSIGGTQYF. CDR3 sequence (DNA): TGTGCCAGTAGTATAGGAGGGACCCAGTACTTC.